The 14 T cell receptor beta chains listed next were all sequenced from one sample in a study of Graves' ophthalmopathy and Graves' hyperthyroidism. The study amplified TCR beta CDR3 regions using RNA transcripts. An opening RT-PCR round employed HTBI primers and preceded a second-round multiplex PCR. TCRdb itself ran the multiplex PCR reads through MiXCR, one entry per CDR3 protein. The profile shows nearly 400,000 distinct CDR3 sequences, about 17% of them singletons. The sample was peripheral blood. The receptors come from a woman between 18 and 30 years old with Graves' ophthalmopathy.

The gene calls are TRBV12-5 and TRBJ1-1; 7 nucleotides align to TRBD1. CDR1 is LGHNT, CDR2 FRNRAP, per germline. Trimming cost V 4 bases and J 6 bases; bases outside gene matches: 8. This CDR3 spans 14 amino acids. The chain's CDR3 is CASGWTGQQSEAFF. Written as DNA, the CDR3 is TGTGCTAGTGGTTGGACAGGACAGCAGTCTGAAGCTTTCTTT.

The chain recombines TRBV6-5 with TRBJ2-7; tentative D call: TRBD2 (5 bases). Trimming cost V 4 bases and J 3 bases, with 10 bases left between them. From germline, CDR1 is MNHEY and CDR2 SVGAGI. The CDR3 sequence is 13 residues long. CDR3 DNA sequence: TGTGCCAGCAGTTCGGACTGGAACTACGAGCAGTACTTC. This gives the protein CASSSDWNYEQYF.

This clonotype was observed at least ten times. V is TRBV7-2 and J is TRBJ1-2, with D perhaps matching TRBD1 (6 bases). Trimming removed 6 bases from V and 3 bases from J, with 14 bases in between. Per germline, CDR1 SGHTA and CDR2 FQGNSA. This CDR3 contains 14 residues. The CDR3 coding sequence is TGTGCCAGCAGTCCCTTGGGGGGCGACTATGGCTACACCTTC. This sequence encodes CASSPLGGDYGYTF.

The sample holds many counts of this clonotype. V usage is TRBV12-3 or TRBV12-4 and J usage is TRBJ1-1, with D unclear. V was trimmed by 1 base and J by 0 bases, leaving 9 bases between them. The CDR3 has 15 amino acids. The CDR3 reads CASSLVEEMNTEAFF. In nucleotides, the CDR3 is TGTGCCAGCAGTTTAGTGGAGGAGATGAACACTGAAGCTTTCTTT.

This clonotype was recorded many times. CDR3 sequence: CASSYSTVTYGYTF. The CDR3 DNA is TGTGCCAGCAGTTACTCGACGGTGACCTATGGCTACACCTTC. The genes are TRBV6-2 or TRBV6-3 and TRBJ1-2; D is undetermined. V lost 0 bases, J lost 4 bases, and 9 bases lay in between. The CDR3 runs to 14 residues. Germline CDR1 and CDR2: MNHEY and SVGEGT.

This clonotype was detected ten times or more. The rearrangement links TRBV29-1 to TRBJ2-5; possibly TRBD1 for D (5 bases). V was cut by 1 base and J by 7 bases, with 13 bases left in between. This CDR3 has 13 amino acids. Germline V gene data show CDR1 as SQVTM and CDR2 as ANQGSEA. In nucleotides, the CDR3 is TGCAGCGTTGAAGCGCGGACCCAGGGGACCCAGTACTTC. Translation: CSVEARTQGTQYF.

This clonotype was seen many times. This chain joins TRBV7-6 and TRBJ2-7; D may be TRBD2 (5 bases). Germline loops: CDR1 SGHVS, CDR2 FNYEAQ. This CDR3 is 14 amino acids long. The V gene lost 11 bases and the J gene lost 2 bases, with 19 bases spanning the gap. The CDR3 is CASGLSEGPYEQYF. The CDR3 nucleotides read TGTGCCTCCGGTTTGAGTGAGGGTCCCTACGAGCAGTACTTC.

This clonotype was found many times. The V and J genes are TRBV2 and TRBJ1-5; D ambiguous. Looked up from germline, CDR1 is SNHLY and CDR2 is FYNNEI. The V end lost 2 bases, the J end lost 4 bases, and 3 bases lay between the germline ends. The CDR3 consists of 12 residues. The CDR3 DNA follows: TGTGCCAGCAGTGAACAAAATCAGCCCCAGCATTTT. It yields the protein CASSEQNQPQHF.

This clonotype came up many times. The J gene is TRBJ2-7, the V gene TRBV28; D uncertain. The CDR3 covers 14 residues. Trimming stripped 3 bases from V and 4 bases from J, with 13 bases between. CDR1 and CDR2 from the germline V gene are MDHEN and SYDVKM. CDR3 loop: CASSFRRILYEQYF. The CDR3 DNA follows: TGTGCCAGCAGTTTTCGACGGATCCTTTACGAGCAGTACTTC. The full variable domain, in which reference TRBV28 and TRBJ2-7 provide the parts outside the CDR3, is DVKVTQSSRYLVKRTGEKVFLECVQDMDHENMFWYRQDPGLGLRLIYFSYDVKMKEKGDIPEGYSVSREKKERFSLILESASTNQTSMYLCASSFRRILYEQYFGPGTRLTVT.

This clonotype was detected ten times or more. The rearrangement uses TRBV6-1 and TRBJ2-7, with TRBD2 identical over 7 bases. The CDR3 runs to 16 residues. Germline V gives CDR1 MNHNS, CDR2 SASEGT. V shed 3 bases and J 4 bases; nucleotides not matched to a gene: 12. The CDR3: CASSDLYGTKPYEQYF. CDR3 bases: TGTGCCAGCAGTGATTTATACGGGACTAAACCTTACGAGCAGTACTTC.

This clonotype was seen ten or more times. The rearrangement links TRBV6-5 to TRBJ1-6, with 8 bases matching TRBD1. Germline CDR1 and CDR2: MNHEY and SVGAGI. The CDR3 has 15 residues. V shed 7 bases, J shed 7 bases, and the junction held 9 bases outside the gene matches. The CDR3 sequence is CASNIGTGGNSPLHF. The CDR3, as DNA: TGTGCCAGCAATATTGGGACAGGCGGAAATTCACCCCTCCACTTT.

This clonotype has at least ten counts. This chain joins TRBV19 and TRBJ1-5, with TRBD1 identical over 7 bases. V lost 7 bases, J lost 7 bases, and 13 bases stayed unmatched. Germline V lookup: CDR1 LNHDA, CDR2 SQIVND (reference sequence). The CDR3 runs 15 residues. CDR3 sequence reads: CASTMLYRGEQPQHF. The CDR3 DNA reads TGTGCCAGTACGATGCTATACAGGGGTGAGCAGCCCCAGCATTTT.

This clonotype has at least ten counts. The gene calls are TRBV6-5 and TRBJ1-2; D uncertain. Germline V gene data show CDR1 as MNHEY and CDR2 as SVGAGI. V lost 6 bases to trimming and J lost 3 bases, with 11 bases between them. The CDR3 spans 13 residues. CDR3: CASRPPGYYGYTF. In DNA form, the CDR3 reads TGTGCCAGCAGACCCCCGGGGTACTATGGCTACACCTTC.

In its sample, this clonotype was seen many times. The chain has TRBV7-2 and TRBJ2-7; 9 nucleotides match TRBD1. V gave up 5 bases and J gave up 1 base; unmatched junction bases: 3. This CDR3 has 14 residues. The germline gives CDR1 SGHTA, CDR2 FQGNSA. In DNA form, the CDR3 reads TGTGCCAGCAGCACCGGGACAGGGTCCTACGAGCAGTACTTC. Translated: CASSTGTGSYEQYF.